This T cell receptor (beta chain) was sequenced in a study of cytomegalovirus exposure and HLA in healthy donors (dated by TCRdb to 2016 to 2017). In terms of the full investigation: In an earlier analysis of some 610 of the donors, 250 to 350 Gb of sequence data and 90 million to 120 million unique TCR beta sequences from 180 million or so T cells were reported. A later analysis re-analyzed previously published TCR beta repertoires from 500 to 700 donors and added high-resolution HLA genotyping to study TCR occurrence patterns. Donor age, sex, ethnicity and CMV serostatus were compiled alongside the repertoire data. An early release that covered about 600 HLA-typed donors contained 250 to 350 gigabases of sequencing data and 85 million to 100 million unique TCR sequences. All discovery cohort repertoires had been generated using a single sequencing platform. The study profiled the T cell repertoires of hundreds of subjects by immunosequencing and related them to cytomegalovirus serostatus. The number of donors typed differed by locus, with 629-630 for A, B, C, DRB1 and DQB1, approximately 500 for DQA1, 600 to 610 for DPA1, and some 440 for DPB1. Because of strong linkage in the cohort, a few DR-DQ haplotypes were treated as single units for association and clustering. HLA typing included class I and class II loci at four-digit resolution. Among around 400 genotyped donors of the cohort, an average of approximately 220,000 unique TCR beta nucleotide sequences was sequenced per donor, of which about 18% were non-productive. The study aimed to test whether signatures of past pathogen exposure could be identified by cataloging public T cell receptors. In addition to the first cohort of roughly 670 subjects, a separate validation cohort of approximately 130 different subjects was used. Of the roughly 410 genotyped donors, approximately 81% were placed in the genetic ancestry cluster associated with self-reported Caucasian donors. To decide whether each TCR beta V gene segment behaved as functional or pseudogenic, an earlier analysis of approximately 590 of the donors relied on high-throughput TCR beta sequencing. High-throughput TCR immunosequencing, statistical association of individual TCRs with disease status, and machine learning were combined to predict cytomegalovirus infection status. A later genetic analysis used genome-wide SNP genotypes for 398 of the 666 donors, treating that subset as a discovery cohort. In the later analysis, no new phenotypic data were used to find candidate immune exposures; instead, reliance was placed on TCR beta sequences and their occurrence across donors. General study outcomes and caveats: An association between a missense DCLRE1C variant and V-gene and J-gene trimming of TCR beta chains was found in a later genetic analysis and replicated in an independent cohort. Cytomegalovirus status was reported to be diagnosed by the classifier with high specificity and sensitivity in both the original and validation cohorts. Compared with the roughly 700-donor mean, donors in an Asian-associated ancestry cluster had fewer N-insertions in productive TCRs, according to a later genetic analysis. The presence/absence analyses assumed that sequencing depth was roughly uniform across donors, and that assumption may not be true. In vitro tests confirmed that a few of the cytomegalovirus-associated TCR beta chains recognize cytomegalovirus antigens. In a later analysis, HLA-associated TCR beta chains were found to be more clonally expanded and to have lower generation probabilities than equally common non-associated chains. Most TCR sequences were observed very rarely across donors, whereas some public TCRs were present in many individuals. The sequencing pipeline was judged likely to have produced a cluster of highly shared sequence variants as a technical artifact. Several of the top co-occurrence clusters appeared to be linked to parvovirus B19, influenza, CMV and Epstein-Barr virus, according to a later analysis. Only TCR beta chains were sequenced in this cohort, and the absence of alpha or paired-chain data limited detectable features. Broadly in line with IMGT annotations, most TCR beta V segments showed up in productive rearrangements about 87% or about 30% of the time in an earlier analysis of several hundred of the donors. Because HLA typing was missing for some donors at each locus, association tests included only the typed subset. It was suggested by the authors that the approach could potentially be generalized to other disease states and immunological phenotypes. In a later analysis, around 17,000 TCR beta sequences were associated with specific HLA alleles at a false discovery rate of 0.05. A later analysis found that most CMV-associated TCR beta chains appeared HLA-restricted, with HLA associations seemingly driven largely by CMV exposure. Roughly 15 rarely observed V segments, including chromosome 9 orphons, were excluded from the earlier analysis of approximately 600 of the donors because counts were too low. A total of some 180 TCR beta chains were listed by the study as associated with cytomegalovirus. A further reported finding was that TCR beta sequences accurately predicted the HLA-A and HLA-B alleles for most subjects in the first cohort. In a later analysis, the rate of TCR association differed among HLA loci, with DRB1 alleles having the most associated TCRs and HLA-C alleles having the fewest. Linkage disequilibrium might explain the correlated functional status among segregating V segments, but an unknown experimental factor could not be excluded. Immune exposure information for the cohort was limited to CMV serostatus. The 87-base-pair reads could not distinguish some IMGT-functional V segments, including TRBV6-2 and TRBV6-3, so those segments were excluded. When HLA alleles, especially DR and DQ, strongly co-occurred, TCR associations were difficult to assign to individual alleles.

The germline V gene encodes CDR1 SGDLS and CDR2 YYNGEE. Trimming takes 3 bases from V and 0 bases from J, and the germline ends sit 10 bases apart. Counted from cysteine to phenylalanine, this CDR3 has 15 amino acids. Only the CDR3 DNA is retained, 45 bases long and in frame from the first base. The cohort was made up of several hundred healthy bone marrow donors. All cohort members were sampled while nominally healthy, although unrecorded immune exposures were likely present. The donor was CMV seronegative and belonged to the group of 352 seronegative cohort members. Every donor gave a peripheral blood sample, and the peripheral blood mononuclear cells from that sample were used for TCR beta sequencing. Genomic DNA was extracted from the blood cell samples with the Qiagen DNeasy Blood Extraction Kit. On this clone: Its antigen is currently not known.

Libraries were constructed by the immunoSEQ multiplex PCR assay. The multiplex PCR relied on a mix of 60 forward primers for TCR Vbeta segments and 13 reverse primers for TCR Jbeta segments. A multiplex PCR assay on genomic DNA amplified the CDR3 region of rearranged TCR beta genes. The Illumina HiSeq System was used to sequence the amplified TCR beta libraries as 87-base-pair reads. Per the authors' processing: A later analysis tallied roughly 76 million unique TCR beta chains across the 550 to 850 repertoires, and roughly 11 million of those chains were shared by two or more donors. Raw reads were error-corrected and collapsed into unique sequences by a nearest-neighbor algorithm in which closely related sequences were merged to remove PCR and sequencing errors. Alignment of CDR3 sequences to IMGT reference sequences was used to assign V, D and J gene segments. Each retained sequence needed at least a six-nucleotide match to both a V gene segment and a J gene segment. Rearrangements were classified as productive when the CDR3 lacked stop codons and remained in frame with V and J, and all other rearrangements were classified as non-productive. CDR3 was defined according to IMGT convention as the region running from the second conserved V-encoded cysteine to the conserved J-encoded phenylalanine. The earlier analysis of about 620 of the donors excluded sequences that lacked an unambiguous match to a single V gene segment. An earlier analysis of 587 of the donors called V segments functional above 56.7% productive rearrangements and segregating when the between-donor standard deviation exceeded 5%. A statistical classification framework was built to diagnose cytomegalovirus status from the catalog of TCR beta chain sequences. A later analysis assigned V and J genes by comparing TCR nucleotide sequences with IMGT/GENE-DB human TR gene sequences. A later analysis assigned CDR3 sequences and most-parsimonious VDJ recombination scenarios with the TCRdist pipeline. In a later analysis, each TCR beta chain was defined by its CDR3 amino acid sequence together with its V-gene family, and reads lacking a unique V-gene family were excluded. In a later analysis, nearly 600 highly shared, low-generation-probability nucleotide sequences were removed to address suspected cross-contamination and a sequencing artifact. In a later analysis, a clonal expansion index was calculated for each public chain from normalized within-repertoire ranks of inferred template counts. Generation probabilities in a later analysis came from a VDJ recombination model fitted to out-of-frame rearrangements, and those results were checked against IGoR. Hypergeometric tests were used in a later analysis to score TCR-TCR, TCR-HLA and TCR-CMV co-occurrence, with a repertoire-size bias correction applied to the TCR pairs. In a later analysis, false discovery rates were estimated by permuting HLA or CMV assignments 20 times. A later analysis grouped co-occurring TCRs with DBSCAN, adding TCRdist sequence similarity when clustering within HLA-allele-positive subsets. For co-occurrence clustering, repertoires with fewer than 30,000 or more than 120,000 public chains were excluded, along with four or five repertoires with anomalous nucleotide sharing. What TCRdb holds here is the immuneACCESS table cut down to in-frame rearrangements. Part of the clones is not present; checked against another copy, under half of the missing clones reflect an unresolved V gene, and the others are unexplained. V and J calls and clone size are given by that table; D and trimming were obtained from the DNA. This sample's clone table shows 180,000 or so clones. The ten largest clones represent less than 0.9% of the sample.

Sequencing input: PBMCs. The sequence was collected from a boy aged 5-17 years in good health and CMV-seronegative. The sequence joins TRBV9 to TRBJ2-1; TRBD2 might be the D gene, on 6 matching bases. CDR3 sequence: CASSGRGSSYNEQFF. The DNA reads as follows: TGTGCCAGCAGCGGTCGGGGGAGCTCCTACAATGAGCAGTTCTTC.